The 3 T cell receptor beta chains below come from one sample, sequenced in a study of blood T cell repertoires in COVID-19. This table comes from immunoSEQ multiplex PCR, and its TCRdb copy is limited to in-frame clones, with some not included. The sample has 90,000 to 120,000 clones; more than 80% are singletons. Sequences were obtained from peripheral blood. The receptors come from a man in his forties or fifties with active or convalescent COVID-19.

J is TRBJ1-5 and V is TRBV28; 7 bases are a match to TRBD1. Losses at the gene ends were 6 bases for V and 0 bases for J; bases not matched to a gene: 11. Germline V lookup: CDR1 MDHEN, CDR2 SYDVKM. This CDR3 contains 17 residues. The CDR3 bases are TGTGCCAGCAGAGGGACAGAGGCCCTTAGTAGCAATCAGCCCCAGCATTTT. Its protein is CASRGTEALSSNQPQHF.

In regard to this clone: The sample has other DNA sequences that encode this CDR3 too. The rearrangement links TRBV30 to TRBJ1-5, with D uncertain. Germline loops: CDR1 GTSNPN, CDR2 SVGIG (reference sequence). V lost 0 bases, J lost 7 bases, and 10 bases lay in between. The CDR3 runs to 13 residues. Here the CDR3 reads CAWSVEGRQPQHF. Written as DNA, the CDR3 is TGTGCCTGGAGTGTCGAGGGTCGCCAGCCCCAGCATTTT.

The gene calls are TRBV4-1 and TRBJ1-2; D is undetermined. Germline V gene sequence: CDR1 MGHRA, CDR2 YSYEKL. The V end lost 0 bases, the J end lost 1 base, and 9 bases lay between the germline ends. CDR3 length: 15 residues. The CDR3, as DNA: TGCGCCAGCAGCCAAGACTCCGCGGTTAACTATGGCTACACCTTC. It codes for CASSQDSAVNYGYTF.